This T cell receptor (beta chain) appears in the sequencing data of a study of CXCR3-negative and CXCR3-positive naive CD8 T cells. Overall study findings and caveats: Similar TRBV-TRBJ gene usage was seen in naive CXCR3-negative and CXCR3-positive cells, but not in memory cells. Naive cells with CXCR3 showed TRB CDR3s that were more hydrophobic than those in CXCR3-negative naive cells.

CD45RO-CCR7+CD27+CD95- cells counted as naive CD8+ T cells. Germline CDR1 reads DFQATT; CDR2 reads SNEGSKA (reference sequence). This CDR3 has 14 amino acids. A remark on this clonotype: Its antigen is still unknown.

Libraries were UMI-labeled 5' RACE TRB cDNA. TCRdb re-analyzed the 5' RACE reads; it lists each CDR3 protein once, without DNA. Its clone listing holds 150,000 or so distinct CDR3 sequences. This sequence was found in a human donor in good health. Some clones in this sample may be carry-over from other donors' samples. The V and J genes are TRBV20-1 and TRBJ1-3; as DNA is missing, the TRBD1 call by TCRdb cannot be tested. Specimen: naive CXCR3+ CD8+ T cells from blood. The subset denotes: CD45RO-CCR7+CD27+CD95- naive CD8+ T cells expressing CXCR3 (TNR3+). The CDR3 here is CSAETRQGGNTIYF.